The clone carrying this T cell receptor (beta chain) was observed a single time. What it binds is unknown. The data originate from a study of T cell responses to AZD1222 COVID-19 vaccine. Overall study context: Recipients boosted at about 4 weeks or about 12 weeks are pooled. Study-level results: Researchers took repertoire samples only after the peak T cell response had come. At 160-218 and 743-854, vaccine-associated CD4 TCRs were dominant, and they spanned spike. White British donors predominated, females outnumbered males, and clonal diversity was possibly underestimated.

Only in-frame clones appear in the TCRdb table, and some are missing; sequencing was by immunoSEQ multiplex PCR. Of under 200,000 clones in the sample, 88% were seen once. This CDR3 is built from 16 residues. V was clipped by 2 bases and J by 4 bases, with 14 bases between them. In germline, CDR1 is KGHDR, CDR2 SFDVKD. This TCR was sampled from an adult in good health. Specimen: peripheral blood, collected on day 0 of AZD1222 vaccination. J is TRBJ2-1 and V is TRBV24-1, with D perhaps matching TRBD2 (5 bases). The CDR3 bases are TGTGCCACCAGTGATTCCGGGGTTGGGGTTTACAATGAGCAGTTCTTC. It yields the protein CATSDSGVGVYNEQFF.